This T cell receptor beta chain was identified during a study of metastatic and nonmetastatic thyroid tumors. Thyroid surgery was performed in patients who had received no treatment beforehand. TCRdb called clones again from the PCR reads with MiXCR. This repertoire shows about 16,000 clones, 20% to 25% found once; its top ten account for less than 15%. Study findings and constraints: When malignant thyroid tumors were compared with benign nodules, TCR beta diversity was reportedly significantly higher in the malignant tumors. This held in both blood and tumor samples.

Comment on this clone: No antigen is known for it.

V lost 4 bases to trimming and J lost 2 bases; unmatched junction nucleotides: 2. The CDR3 spans 14 residues. Germline V gene lookup returns CDR1 DFQATT and CDR2 SNEGSKA (reference sequence). This TCR was sampled from a male donor with papillary thyroid cancer or a benign thyroid nodule (not recorded which). Some clones in this sample may be carry-over from other donors' samples. The specimen sequenced was tumor tissue. The rearrangement links TRBV20-1 to TRBJ1-3, with 10 bases lining up with TRBD1. DNA of the CDR3: TGCAGTGCTACCGGGACAGGGGCTGGAAACACCATATATTTT. This codes for CSATGTGAGNTIYF.